This T cell receptor beta chain appears in the sequencing data of a study of T cell changes during pregnancy in multiple sclerosis. The CDR3 length is 14 residues. The J segment lost 3 bases and the V segment lost 4 bases, leaving 4 bases of the junction unmatched. Germline CDR1 is MNHEY and CDR2 is SVGAGI. This clone was detected only once. The data were produced by immunoSEQ multiplex PCR, yet TCRdb's version contains in-frame clones alone and is incomplete. Of 75,000 to 100,000 clones listed, 91% are singletons. The sample here was peripheral blood, taken after pregnancy. The chain links TRBV6-5 to TRBJ2-3, with 7 positions matching TRBD2. The clonotype was recovered from a female donor in good health, enrolled as a control in a pregnancy study. For the CDR3, the DNA is TGTGCCAGCAGTTTTGCGGGGGAAACAGATACGCAGTATTTT. The encoded protein is CASSFAGETDTQYF.